The next 28 T cell receptor beta chains were all read from a single sample in a study of blood T cell repertoires in COVID-19. Sequencing used immunoSEQ multiplex PCR; TCRdb keeps in-frame clones, though not all of them. The repertoire includes approximately 69,000 clones, about four fifths of them detected once, and roughly 14% sits in the top ten. Source material: peripheral blood. All receptors come from a man aged 50 to 59 with COVID-19, enrolled during active disease.

The chain combines TRBV30 with TRBJ2-7; D is possibly TRBD2 (6 bases). The CDR3 sequence is 15 residues long. V lost 1 base, J lost 4 bases, and 17 bases lay in between. Per the germline V gene, CDR1 is GTSNPN and CDR2 is SVGIG (reference sequence). For the CDR3, the DNA is TGTGCCTGGAGTGCCCCTTGGGGGGTGGGATACGAGCAGTACTTC. It is translated as CAWSAPWGVGYEQYF. Based on the CDR3 plus reference TRBV30 and TRBJ2-7, the full variable domain is SQTIHQWPATLVQPVGSPLSLECTVEGTSNPNLYWYRQAAGRGLQLLFYSVGIGQISSEVPQNLSASRPQDRQFILSSKKLLLSDSGFYLCAWSAPWGVGYEQYFGPGTRLTVT.

The chain is built from TRBV7-6 and TRBJ1-5; 8 positions agree with TRBD1. Trimming at V came to 5 bases and at J to 6 bases, leaving 9 bases not matched to a gene. The CDR3 consists of 15 residues. Germline V gene lookup returns CDR1 SGHVS and CDR2 FNYEAQ. CDR3 DNA: TGTGCCAGCAGCGCCCGGACAGGGAGCGGTCAGCCCCAGCATTTT. Translated, it gives CASSARTGSGQPQHF.

The V call is TRBV6-2 or TRBV6-3, the J call TRBJ2-7, with 11 nucleotides matching TRBD1. Germline V gene sequence: CDR1 MNHEY, CDR2 SVGEGT. Losses at the gene ends were 5 bases for V and 4 bases for J; bases not matched to a gene: 1. This CDR3 has 13 residues. The CDR3 DNA reads as TGTGCCAGCAGTAGGGACAGGGGGTACGAGCAGTACTTC. It is translated as CASSRDRGYEQYF.

The genes are TRBV18 and TRBJ1-6, with D perhaps matching TRBD1 (6 bases). CDR3 length: 15 residues. CDR1 KGHSH and CDR2 LQKENI come from the germline V gene. The ends were cut back, 3 bases at V and 10 bases at J, with 16 bases in the middle. The CDR3 here is CASSPGRGVESPLHF. The CDR3 nucleotides are TGTGCCAGCTCACCGGGCAGGGGAGTAGAGTCACCCCTCCACTTT.

The chain links TRBV19 to TRBJ1-3; TRBD1 is a possible D gene (5 bases). The CDR3 is made up of 16 amino acids. The germline gives CDR1 LNHDA, CDR2 SQIVND (reference sequence). V was pared by 2 bases and J by 0 bases, with 11 bases between. The CDR3 coding sequence is TGTGCCAGTAGTATATTGGGGCGAAACTCTGGAAACACCATATATTTT. Residues: CASSILGRNSGNTIYF.

The V and J genes are TRBV12-3 or TRBV12-4 and TRBJ1-2; 7 bases are shared with TRBD1. This CDR3 region has 12 residues. V was pared by 10 bases and J by 2 bases, with 4 bases of the junction left unmatched. CDR3 amino acids: CATKTGNYGYTF. In DNA form, the CDR3 reads TGTGCCACCAAGACAGGGAACTATGGCTACACCTTC.

The genes are TRBV20-1 and TRBJ2-3, with D maybe TRBD1 (5 bases). Per the germline V gene, CDR1 is DFQATT and CDR2 is SNEGSKA (reference sequence). The CDR3 is 12 amino acids. The germline V and J ends were trimmed by 3 bases and 4 bases, with 8 bases remaining between them. The CDR3 coding sequence is TGCAGTGCTAGTGACAGTCCAGATACGCAGTATTTT. It specifies CSASDSPDTQYF.

V gene TRBV4-2 combines with J gene TRBJ2-4, with D maybe TRBD2 (6 bases). Trimming shortened V by 1 base and J by 8 bases, and 9 bases separated the two germline ends. Germline-derived CDR1 and CDR2 are LGHNA and YNFKEQ. The CDR3 loop spans 13 amino acids. The CDR3 sequence: CASSQGGGDIQYF. CDR3 nucleotides: TGTGCCAGCAGCCAAGGAGGCGGGGACATTCAGTACTTC.

The CDR3 spells CASSLGSAGGYNEQFF. CDR3 sequence (DNA): TGTGCCAGCAGCTTGGGATCTGCGGGGGGATACAATGAGCAGTTCTTC. This rearrangement joins TRBV7-3 to TRBJ2-1, with TRBD2 matching over 8 bases. J was trimmed by 4 bases and V by 3 bases; bases with no gene match: 8. The CDR3 contains 16 residues. CDR1 and CDR2 (germline): SGHTA, FQGTGA.

The rearrangement uses TRBV6-5 and TRBJ2-7; D perhaps matches TRBD2 (5 bases). With 0 bases removed from V and 3 bases from J, the gap between germline ends came to 9 bases. CDR3 length: 14 residues. The germline CDR1 and CDR2 sequences are MNHEY and SVGAGI. CDR3 nucleotides: TGTGCCAGCAGTTACTCGGCGGAGGACTACGAGCAGTACTTC. Its protein is CASSYSAEDYEQYF.

This chain connects TRBV24-1 to TRBJ2-2, with TRBD1 matching over 10 bases. V dropped 5 bases and J dropped 2; count of bases not matched to a gene: 7. From germline, CDR1 is KGHDR and CDR2 SFDVKD. The CDR3 loop spans 17 amino acids. The CDR3 bases are TGTGCCACCAGTGGGGGGGACAGGGGCTATAACACCGGGGAGCTGTTTTTT. Translating it yields CATSGGDRGYNTGELFF.

The rearrangement joins TRBV7-3 to TRBJ2-7, with 7 bases that match TRBD1. The V and J ends lost 3 bases and 7 bases, in that order; junction bases with no gene match: 6. The CDR3 is 13 amino acids. Germline CDR1 reads SGHTA; CDR2 reads FQGTGA. The chain's CDR3 is CASSLTGSGEQYF. The CDR3 DNA sequence: TGTGCCAGCAGCTTGACAGGGTCGGGAGAGCAGTACTTC.

The chain joins TRBV5-4 to TRBJ1-1; unclear D gene. The V end lost 0 bases, the J end lost 1 base, and 7 bases lay between the germline ends. The germline CDR1 and CDR2 sequences are SGHNT and YYREEE (reference sequence). CDR3 length: 14 amino acids. CDR3 amino acids: CASSLGRGNTEAFF. The DNA for the CDR3 is TGTGCCAGCAGCTTGGGACGGGGGAACACTGAAGCTTTCTTT.

V is TRBV6-5 and J is TRBJ1-5; tentatively, D is TRBD1 (5 bases). There are 15 residues in the CDR3. Trimming took 8 bases from V and 3 from J, leaving 17 bases between them. CDR1 is MNHEY, CDR2 SVGAGI, per germline. The CDR3 protein is CASRGTQVNNQPQHF. CDR3 in DNA: TGTGCCAGCCGAGGGACTCAGGTGAACAATCAGCCCCAGCATTTT.

The chain carries TRBV12-3 or TRBV12-4 and TRBJ2-7, with D maybe TRBD2 (6 bases). The CDR3 has 13 amino acids. Trimming stripped 3 bases from V and 5 bases from J, with 11 bases between. Here the CDR3 reads CASSFGGKNEQYF. DNA of the CDR3: TGTGCCAGCAGTTTCGGGGGAAAAAACGAGCAGTACTTC.

Written as DNA, the CDR3 is TGTGCCAGCAGCGTTCTTCGGGGGGGGTCCACAGATACGCAGTATTTT. Its translation: CASSVLRGGSTDTQYF. The chain combines TRBV9 with TRBJ2-3; 8 positions match TRBD2. The CDR3 sequence is 16 residues long. Trimming cost V 2 bases and J 2 bases; bases outside gene matches: 7. CDR1 SGDLS and CDR2 YYNGEE come from the germline V gene.

The chain combines TRBV27 with TRBJ2-5; perhaps TRBD2 as D (5 bases). Trimming left V 1 base short and J 4 bases short, with 13 bases between. Germline V gene lookup returns CDR1 MNHEY and CDR2 SMNVEV (reference sequence). The CDR3 consists of 15 residues. This CDR3 reads CASSLYGNKGETQYF. The CDR3 DNA reads TGTGCCAGCAGTTTATACGGGAATAAGGGAGAGACCCAGTACTTC.

The table lists this clone with a count of one. The J gene is TRBJ1-1, the V gene TRBV10-3; a weak D match, TRBD1 (6 bases). The V end lost 6 bases, the J end lost 1 base, and 21 bases lay between the germline ends. The germline gives CDR1 ENHRY, CDR2 SYGVKD. The CDR3 has 17 residues. The CDR3 region has the DNA TGTGCCATCAGAGAAACGACCTGGCGGACAGCGAACACTGAAGCTTTCTTT. It codes for CAIRETTWRTANTEAFF.

J is TRBJ2-1 and V is TRBV18, with D tentatively TRBD1 (6 bases). The CDR3 covers 13 residues. Trimming left V 3 bases short and J 12 bases short, with 15 bases between. Germline V lookup: CDR1 KGHSH, CDR2 LQKENI. CDR3 protein: CASSPTTKGGQFF. The CDR3 DNA reads as TGTGCCAGCTCACCGACGACAAAAGGGGGGCAGTTCTTC.

This clone is a singleton in its sample. This rearrangement joins TRBV7-9 to TRBJ1-2, with D perhaps TRBD1 (5 bases). There are 14 residues in the CDR3. Trimming left V 0 bases short and J 2 bases short, with 7 bases between. The V gene's germline CDR1 is SEHNR and CDR2 FQNEAQ (reference sequence). CDR3 sequence: CASSLAEGNYGYTF. The CDR3 nucleotides read TGTGCCAGCAGCTTAGCGGAGGGGAACTATGGCTACACCTTC.

The chain carries TRBV21-1 and TRBJ1-1; TRBD1, the D gene given by the table, was not confirmed from the DNA. TRBV21-1 is flagged as a pseudogene. This CDR3 comprises 19 residues. This chain's CDR3 is CASNPAVWRTGKVNTEAFF. For the CDR3, the DNA is TGTGCCAGCAACCCGGCCGTGTGGAGGACAGGGAAGGTGAACACTGAAGCTTTCTTT.

The rearrangement uses TRBV18 and TRBJ2-2, with a possible D match to TRBD2 (7 bases). Germline V gene lookup returns CDR1 KGHSH and CDR2 LQKENI. Trimming took off 6 bases at V and 7 bases at J, with 15 bases between the two ends. The CDR3 totals 14 residues. CDR3 loop: CASSPGGVLGELFF. For the CDR3, the DNA is TGTGCCAGCTCCCCGGGGGGCGTTCTCGGGGAGCTGTTTTTT.

The rearrangement uses TRBV18 and TRBJ2-5; D possibly corresponds to TRBD1 (6 bases). Germline CDR1 is KGHSH and CDR2 is LQKENI. The CDR3 has 16 residues. V dropped 0 bases and J dropped 3 bases, with 14 bases sitting between them. DNA for the CDR3: TGTGCCAGCTCACCACCGTCAACAGGGATTAAAGAGACCCAGTACTTC. Protein sequence: CASSPPSTGIKETQYF.

The chain links TRBV11-2 to TRBJ2-2, with D uncertain. CDR3 size: 13 residues. Trimming took off 2 bases at V and 7 bases at J, with 8 bases between the two ends. Germline V CDR1 and CDR2: SGHAT, FQNNGV. CDR3 sequence (DNA): TGTGCCAGCAGCTTATTCGATAGCGGGGAGCTGTTTTTT. The encoded protein is CASSLFDSGELFF.

This clone came up a few times. The chain is built from TRBV28 and TRBJ1-1; D is perhaps TRBD1 (5 bases). The CDR3 extends over 15 amino acids. The ends were cut back, 5 bases at V and 0 bases at J, with 13 bases in the middle. CDR1 and CDR2 (germline): MDHEN, SYDVKM. CDR3 nucleotide sequence: TGTGCCAGCAGTCCCCCCGACAGACTGAACACTGAAGCTTTCTTT. Protein product: CASSPPDRLNTEAFF.

J is TRBJ2-3 and V is TRBV3-1 (or the pseudogene TRBV3-2); the match to TRBD2 covers 15 bases. The V segment lost 3 bases and the J segment 2 bases; nucleotides outside the gene matches: 3. Germline CDR1 reads LGHDT; CDR2 reads YNNKEL (reference sequence). The CDR3 runs to 17 residues. The CDR3, as DNA: TGTGCCAGCAGCCACGGGACTAGCGGGGGGTACACAGATACGCAGTATTTT. Encoded protein: CASSHGTSGGYTDTQYF.

The V and J genes are TRBV11-2 and TRBJ1-4; no reliable D call. V lost 5 bases and J lost 13, with 17 bases in between. The CDR3 extends over 13 amino acids. Germline V CDR1 and CDR2: SGHAT, FQNNGV. CDR3: CASSQREGSGLFF. CDR3 DNA: TGTGCCAGCAGCCAACGTGAGGGCTCTGGACTGTTTTTT.

The chain combines TRBV6-2 or TRBV6-3 with TRBJ2-1, with a weak D call TRBD2 (6 bases). Germline CDR1 and CDR2: MNHEY and SVGEGT. The CDR3 loop spans 17 amino acids. V lost 0 bases, J lost 3 bases, and 15 bases lay in between. The chain's CDR3 is CASSYSTGRGIYNEQFF. DNA of the CDR3: TGTGCCAGCAGTTACTCGACCGGGCGGGGCATCTACAATGAGCAGTTCTTC.